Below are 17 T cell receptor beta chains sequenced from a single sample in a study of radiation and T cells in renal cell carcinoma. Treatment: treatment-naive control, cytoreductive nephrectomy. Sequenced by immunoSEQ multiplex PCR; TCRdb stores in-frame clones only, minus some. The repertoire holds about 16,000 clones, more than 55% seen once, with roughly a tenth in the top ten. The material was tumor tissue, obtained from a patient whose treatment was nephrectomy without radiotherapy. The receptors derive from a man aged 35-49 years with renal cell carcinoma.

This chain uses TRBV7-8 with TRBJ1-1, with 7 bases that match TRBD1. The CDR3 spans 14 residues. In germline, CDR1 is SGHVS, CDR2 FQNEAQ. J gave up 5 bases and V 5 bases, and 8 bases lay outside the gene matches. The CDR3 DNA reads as TGTGCCAGCAGCCCAGACAGGGCGGGGACTGAAGCTTTCTTT. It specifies CASSPDRAGTEAFF.

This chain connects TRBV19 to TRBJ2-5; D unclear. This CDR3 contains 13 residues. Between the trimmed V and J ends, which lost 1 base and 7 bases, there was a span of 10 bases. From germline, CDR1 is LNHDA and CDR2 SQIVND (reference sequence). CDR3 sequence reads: CASSIVALGTQYF. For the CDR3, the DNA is TGTGCCAGTAGTATAGTAGCTTTAGGGACCCAGTACTTC.

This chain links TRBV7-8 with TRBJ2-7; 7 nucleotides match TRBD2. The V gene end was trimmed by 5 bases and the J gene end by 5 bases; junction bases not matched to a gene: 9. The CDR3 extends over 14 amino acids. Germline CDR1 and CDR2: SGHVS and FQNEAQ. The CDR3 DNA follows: TGTGCCAGCAGCGCGAGCGGGGACCTGGACGAGCAGTACTTC. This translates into CASSASGDLDEQYF.

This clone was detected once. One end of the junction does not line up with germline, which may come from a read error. The CDR3 sequence: CASRPAGINQPKHF. The DNA of the CDR3 is TGTGCCAGCAGACCCGCGGGCATAAATCAGCCCAAGCATTTT. The chain recombines TRBV28 with TRBJ1-5; the D is unclear. In germline, CDR1 is MDHEN, CDR2 SYDVKM. This CDR3 has 14 amino acids.

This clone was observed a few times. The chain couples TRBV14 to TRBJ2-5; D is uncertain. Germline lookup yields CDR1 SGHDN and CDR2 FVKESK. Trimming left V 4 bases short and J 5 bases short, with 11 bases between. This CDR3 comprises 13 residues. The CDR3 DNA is TGTGCCAGCAGCCGAGATGAGTTTGAGACCCAGTACTTC. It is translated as CASSRDEFETQYF. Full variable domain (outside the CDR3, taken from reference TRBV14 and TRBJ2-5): EAGVTQFPSHSVIEKGQTVTLRCDPISGHDNLYWYRRVMGKEIKFLLHFVKESKQDESGMPNNRFLAERTGGTYSTLKVQPAELEDSGVYFCASSRDEFETQYFGPGTRLLVL.

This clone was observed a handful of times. As DNA, the CDR3 is TGTGCCAGCAGCCTACGGGCAGGGAGCTATGGCTACACCTTC. The encoded protein is CASSLRAGSYGYTF. The chain is built from TRBV7-9 and TRBJ1-2, with a possible D match to TRBD1 (5 bases). Germline V CDR1 and CDR2: SEHNR, FQNEAQ (reference sequence). The V gene lost 5 bases and the J gene lost 4 bases, with 14 bases spanning the gap. The CDR3 loop spans 14 amino acids.

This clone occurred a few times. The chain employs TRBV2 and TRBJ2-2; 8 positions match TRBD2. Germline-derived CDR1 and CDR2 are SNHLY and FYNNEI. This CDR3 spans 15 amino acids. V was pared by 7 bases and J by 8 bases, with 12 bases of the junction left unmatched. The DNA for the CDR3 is TGTGCCAGCACACCCGGGGGGGCCCGGGTTGGGGAGCTGTTTTTT. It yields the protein CASTPGGARVGELFF.

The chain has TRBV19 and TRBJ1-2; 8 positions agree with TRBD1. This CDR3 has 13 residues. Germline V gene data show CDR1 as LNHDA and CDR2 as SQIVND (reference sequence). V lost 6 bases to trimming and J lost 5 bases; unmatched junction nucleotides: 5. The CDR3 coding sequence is TGTGCCAGTAGGCCACGACAGGGGTATGGCTACACCTTC. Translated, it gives CASRPRQGYGYTF. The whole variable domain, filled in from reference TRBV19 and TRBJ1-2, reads DGGITQSPKYLFRKEGQNVTLSCEQNLNHDAMYWYRQDPGQGLRLIYYSQIVNDFQKGDIAEGYSVSREKKESFPLTVTSAQKNPTAFYLCASRPRQGYGYTFGSGTRLTVV.

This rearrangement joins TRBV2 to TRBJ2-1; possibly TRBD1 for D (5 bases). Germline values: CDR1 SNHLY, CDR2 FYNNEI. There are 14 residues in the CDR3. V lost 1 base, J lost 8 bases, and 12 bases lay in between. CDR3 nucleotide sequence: TGTGCCAGCAGTGAAGTACCCCAGGGCCATGAGCAGTTCTTC. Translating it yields CASSEVPQGHEQFF. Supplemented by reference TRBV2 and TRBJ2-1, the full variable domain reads EPEVTQTPSHQVTQMGQEVILRCVPISNHLYFYWYRQILGQKVEFLVSFYNNEISEKSEIFDDQFSVERPDGSNFTLKIRSTKLEDSAMYFCASSEVPQGHEQFFGPGTRLTVL.

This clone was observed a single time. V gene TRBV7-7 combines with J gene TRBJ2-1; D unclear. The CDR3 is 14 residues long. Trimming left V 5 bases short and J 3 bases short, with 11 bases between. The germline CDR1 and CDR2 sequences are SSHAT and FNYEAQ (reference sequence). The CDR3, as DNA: TGTGCCAGCAGCCCCGGACCGAGCTACAATGAGCAGTTCTTC. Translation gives CASSPGPSYNEQFF.

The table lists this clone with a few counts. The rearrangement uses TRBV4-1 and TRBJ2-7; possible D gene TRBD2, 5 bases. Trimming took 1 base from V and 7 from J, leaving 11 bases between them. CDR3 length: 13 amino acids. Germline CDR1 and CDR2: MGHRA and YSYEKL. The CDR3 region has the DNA TGCGCCAGCAGCCAAGCGTCTAGCCGGGAGCAGTACTTC. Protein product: CASSQASSREQYF.

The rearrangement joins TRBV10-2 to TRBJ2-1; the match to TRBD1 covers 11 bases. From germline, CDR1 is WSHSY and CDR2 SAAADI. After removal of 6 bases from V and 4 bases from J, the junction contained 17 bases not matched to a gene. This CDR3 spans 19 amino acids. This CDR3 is CASSGRDFGTGGHYNEQFF. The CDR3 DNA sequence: TGCGCCAGCAGCGGGAGGGACTTTGGGACAGGGGGTCATTACAATGAGCAGTTCTTC.

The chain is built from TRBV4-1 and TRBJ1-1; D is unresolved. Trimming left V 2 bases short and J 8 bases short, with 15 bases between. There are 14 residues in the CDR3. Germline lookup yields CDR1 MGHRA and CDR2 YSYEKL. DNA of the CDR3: TGCGCCAGCAGCCAATCCCATGGTGGCTTAGAAGCTTTCTTT. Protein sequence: CASSQSHGGLEAFF.

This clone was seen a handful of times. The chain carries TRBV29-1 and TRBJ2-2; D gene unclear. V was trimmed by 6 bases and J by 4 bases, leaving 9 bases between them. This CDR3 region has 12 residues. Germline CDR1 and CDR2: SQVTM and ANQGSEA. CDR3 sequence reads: CSVAKGTGELFF. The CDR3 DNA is TGCAGCGTCGCAAAGGGCACCGGGGAGCTGTTTTTT.

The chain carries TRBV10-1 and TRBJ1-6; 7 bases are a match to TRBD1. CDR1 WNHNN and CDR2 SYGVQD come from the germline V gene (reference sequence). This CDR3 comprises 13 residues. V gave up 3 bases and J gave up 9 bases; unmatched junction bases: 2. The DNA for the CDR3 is TGCGCCAGCAGTGAATACAGGGGTTCACCCCTCCACTTT. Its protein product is CASSEYRGSPLHF.

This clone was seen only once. The CDR3 DNA reads TGCGCCAGCAGCCCCGGGGGGTTCGAGGATGGCTACACCTTC. Protein sequence: CASSPGGFEDGYTF. The genes are TRBV5-1 and TRBJ1-2, with D perhaps TRBD1 (5 bases). CDR1 and CDR2 (germline): SGHRS, YFSETQ. V was pared by 4 bases and J by 6 bases, with 16 bases between. The CDR3 extends over 14 amino acids.

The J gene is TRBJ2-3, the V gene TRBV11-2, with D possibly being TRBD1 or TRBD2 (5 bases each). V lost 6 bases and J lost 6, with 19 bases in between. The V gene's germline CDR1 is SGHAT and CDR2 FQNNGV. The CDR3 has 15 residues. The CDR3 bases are TGTGCCAGCAGTCACCGGGACCCCGACAAGGATACGCAGTATTTT. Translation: CASSHRDPDKDTQYF.